The rows below give T cell receptor beta chains drawn from one sample of a study of shared clonotypes between healthy human individuals. The data were produced by immunoSEQ multiplex PCR, yet TCRdb's version contains in-frame clones alone and is incomplete. Among 2 million to 3 million clones listed, roughly 93% were seen once. The sequenced sample was naive CD4+ T cells from PBMCs. The receptors come from a man aged 18 to 30 in good health. Some clones in this sample may be carry-over from other donors' samples. CDR3s include the opening cysteine and the closing phenylalanine or tryptophan. The order of the fields is V gene, clone size, D gene, J gene, CDR3 DNA, CDR3 protein. D genes are given only for firm matches. Only part of the rows carry a size: once, few, many, or a class if the clone is expanded.

TRBV28,once,TRBD2,TRBJ2-7,TGTGCCAGCAGTTTGACTAGCGGCCTAACCTACGAGCAGTACTTC,CASSLTSGLTYEQYF
TRBV5-6,NA,NA,TRBJ2-5,TGTGCCAGCAGCTTGTGGACTCCCAGAACCCAGTACTTC,CASSLWTPRTQYF
TRBV6-5,NA,NA,TRBJ1-1,TGTGCCAGCATTCGAGACAGTAGGGCTTTCTTT,CASIRDSRAFF
TRBV7-2,NA,TRBD2,TRBJ2-7,TGTGCCAGCAGCTACACTAGCGGGGCCGGTGGCGAGCAGTACTTC,CASSYTSGAGGEQYF
TRBV14,NA,TRBD1,TRBJ2-7,TGTGCCAGCAGTCAAGGGACAGGGGGCATCTACGAGCAGTACTTC,CASSQGTGGIYEQYF
TRBV5-1,few,TRBD1,TRBJ1-2,TGCGCCAGCAGCTTGGGGGACAGGGTTACCTTC,CASSLGDRVTF
TRBV29-1,NA,NA,TRBJ1-2,TGCAGCGTCGGGTTTGACTATGGCTACACCTTC,CSVGFDYGYTF
TRBV29-1,once,TRBD1,TRBJ1-6,TGCAGCGCCGCTATCGGGACAGGGGCTGAGAATTCACCCCTCCACTTT,CSAAIGTGAENSPLHF
TRBV7-9,NA,TRBD2,TRBJ2-3,TGTGCCAGCAGCTTTACTAGCGGTGCAGATACGCAGTATTTT,CASSFTSGADTQYF
TRBV15,once,TRBD2,TRBJ2-3,TGTGCCACCAGCAGAGATTATAATAGCGGGAGAACAGATACGCAGTATTTT,CATSRDYNSGRTDTQYF
TRBV2,NA,NA,TRBJ1-1,TGTGCCAGCAGTGGACGGAGAACGAACACTGAAGCTTTCTTT,CASSGRRTNTEAFF
TRBV2,NA,TRBD1,TRBJ1-2,TGTGCCAGCAGTGAACGCGGACAGGGGCAAAGAACCTTC,CASSERGQGQRTF
TRBV7-2,NA,NA,TRBJ2-7,TGTGCCAGCAGCCTGACCGGACTGGGTTCGCGTGAGCAGTACTTC,CASSLTGLGSREQYF
TRBV11-3,NA,NA,TRBJ2-3,TGTGCCAGCAGCTCAGGATCGACTAGCACAGATACGCAGTATTTT,CASSSGSTSTDTQYF
TRBV11-3,NA,TRBD2,TRBJ2-1,TGTGCCAGCAGCTTAGGAGCGGGGAGACACAATGAGCAGTTCTTC,CASSLGAGRHNEQFF
TRBV7-9,NA,NA,TRBJ2-7,TGTGCCAGCAGCTCCTCGGGTAGTAGATCCTACGAGCAGTACTTC,CASSSSGSRSYEQYF
TRBV4-3,NA,NA,TRBJ1-5,TGCGCCAGCTCCGGAGGGAGCAATCAGCCCCAGCATTTT,CASSGGSNQPQHF
TRBV7-9,NA,NA,TRBJ2-3,TGTGCCGCATCATCGGTCACAGATACGCAGTATTTT,CAASSVTDTQYF
TRBV15,NA,TRBD1,TRBJ1-4,TGTGCCACCAGCAGGGAGGCGACAGGGACGGATGAAAAACTGTTTTTT,CATSREATGTDEKLFF
TRBV6-1,NA,NA,TRBJ2-7,TGTGCCAGCAGTGAAGCGCTTTTGGTGCAGTACTTC,CASSEALLVQYF
TRBV23-1,NA,NA,TRBJ1-4,TGCGCCAGCAGTCAATCGGGGGAGAATGAAAAACTGTTTTTT,CASSQSGENEKLFF